This T cell receptor beta chain is from a study of blood T cell repertoires in COVID-19. Study-level background: COVID-19 samples, acute and convalescent, were from the United States, Italy and Spain. In each case, the material was cDNA or gDNA derived from T cells, B-cell-depleted T cells, or PBMCs.

CDR3 length: 15 residues. Per the germline V gene, CDR1 is SNHLY and CDR2 is FYNNEI. Between the trimmed V and J ends, which lost 3 bases and 0 bases, there was a span of 6 bases. As handled by the study authors: The assay estimated nucleated cells by amplifying reference gene primers. TCRdb's copy holds only in-frame clones and misses some; the assay was immunoSEQ multiplex PCR. That table gives V, J and clone size, and the DNA gave D and trimming. In the table there are 200,000 to 250,000 clones, about 87% of which are singletons. The sequence was obtained from a man aged 65 to 79 with acute or convalescent COVID-19. The genes are TRBV2 and TRBJ1-6; D ambiguous. Sequenced sample: peripheral blood. The CDR3: CASSEWSSYNSPLHF. CDR3 coding DNA: TGTGCCAGCAGTGAGTGGAGCTCCTATAATTCACCCCTCCACTTT.